The 28 T cell receptor beta chains given below trace back to one sample, sequenced in a study of blood T cell repertoires in COVID-19. Generated by immunoSEQ multiplex PCR, the TCRdb table keeps only in-frame clones and is missing some. The profile shows roughly 280,000 clones, approximately 90% of them singletons. Sample: PBMCs or T cells enriched from blood (not recorded which). These receptor sequences come from a man in his forties who had been exposed to COVID-19.

Comments on this clone: Other nucleotide sequences in the sample specify the same CDR3. This chain joins TRBV5-1 and TRBJ1-2; D might be TRBD1 (5 bases). The ends were cut back, 1 base at V and 0 bases at J, with 7 bases in the middle. The CDR3 is 14 residues long. Germline V gene sequence: CDR1 SGHRS, CDR2 YFSETQ. CDR3 region: CASSLTGTNYGYTF. CDR3 nucleotide sequence: TGCGCCAGCAGCTTGACAGGAACTAACTATGGCTACACCTTC.

This chain uses TRBV19 with TRBJ2-5; D perhaps matches TRBD2 (6 bases). CDR3 length: 16 residues. The germline V and J ends were trimmed by 5 bases and 5 bases, with 21 bases remaining between them. Germline V gene lookup returns CDR1 LNHDA and CDR2 SQIVND (reference sequence). The chain's CDR3 is CASSDRAGRYGETQYF. The CDR3 nucleotides read TGTGCCAGTAGTGACCGCGCAGGGAGGTACGGGGAGACCCAGTACTTC.

The chain is built from TRBV19 and TRBJ2-7; tentatively, D is TRBD2 (5 bases). There are 13 residues in the CDR3. Germline V gives CDR1 LNHDA, CDR2 SQIVND (reference sequence). Trimming pared 3 bases from V and 6 bases from J, leaving 12 bases between. The CDR3 nucleotides are TGTGCCAGTAGTATCTCCCTAGCCTCCGAGCAGTACTTC. Its translation: CASSISLASEQYF.

In this sample, this clone turned up once. This chain uses TRBV27 with TRBJ1-1; perhaps TRBD1 as D (6 bases). The CDR3 is 16 amino acids. Germline CDR1 is MNHEY and CDR2 is SMNVEV (reference sequence). V was clipped by 5 bases and J by 3 bases, with 19 bases between them. The CDR3 DNA reads as TGTGCCAGCAGTCCCCTGAGGCTGTCAGGGGACACTGAAGCTTTCTTT. This sequence encodes CASSPLRLSGDTEAFF.

The gene calls are TRBV7-3 and TRBJ2-2; D not resolved. CDR3 length: 11 residues. Trimming shortened V by 8 bases and J by 6 bases, and 7 bases separated the two germline ends. Germline-derived CDR1 and CDR2 are SGHTA and FQGTGA. CDR3 DNA sequence: TGTGCCAGCTCACGGGCCGGGGAGCTGTTTTTT. Its protein is CASSRAGELFF.

This rearrangement joins TRBV28 to TRBJ2-1; 10 nucleotides line up with TRBD2. The V segment lost 2 bases and the J segment 12 bases; nucleotides outside the gene matches: 4. This CDR3 comprises 13 residues. The V gene's germline CDR1 is MDHEN and CDR2 SYDVKM. The CDR3 sequence: CASSLPSGSWQFF. The CDR3 DNA is TGTGCCAGCAGTTTACCTAGCGGGAGTTGGCAGTTCTTC.

The chain couples TRBV5-4 to TRBJ1-6; tentative D call: TRBD1 (6 bases). Germline V CDR1 and CDR2: SGHNT, YYREEE (reference sequence). The V end was cut by 3 bases, the J end by 6 bases, with 16 bases between. The CDR3 extends over 16 amino acids. CDR3 DNA sequence: TGTGCCAGCAGCTCAGGGGCACAGGGACGTAATTCACCCCTCCACTTT. Amino acids: CASSSGAQGRNSPLHF.

The chain uses TRBV4-1 and TRBJ2-5; the match to TRBD2 covers 11 bases. The CDR3 runs to 18 residues. Germline lookup yields CDR1 MGHRA and CDR2 YSYEKL. V trimming: 0 bases; J trimming: 5 bases; junction bases outside the gene matches: 11. CDR3 nucleotide sequence: TGCGCCAGCAGCCAAGAAGTTAGCGGGAGGGCCCGAGGGGAGACCCAGTACTTC. This sequence encodes CASSQEVSGRARGETQYF.

V usage is TRBV19 and J usage is TRBJ1-5; weak D call: TRBD1 (6 bases). This CDR3 has 15 residues. Trimming removed 6 bases at V and 0 bases at J, with 12 bases between. Germline-derived CDR1 and CDR2 are LNHDA and SQIVND (reference sequence). CDR3 amino acids: CASRRDRYSNQPQHF. Written as DNA, the CDR3 is TGTGCCAGTAGACGTGACAGGTATAGCAATCAGCCCCAGCATTTT. Complete variable domain (other parts from reference TRBV19 and TRBJ1-5): DGGITQSPKYLFRKEGQNVTLSCEQNLNHDAMYWYRQDPGQGLRLIYYSQIVNDFQKGDIAEGYSVSREKKESFPLTVTSAQKNPTAFYLCASRRDRYSNQPQHFGDGTRLSIL.

The V and J genes are TRBV7-9 and TRBJ1-2; TRBD1 aligns across 10 bases. Germline CDR1 reads SEHNR; CDR2 reads FQNEAQ (reference sequence). CDR3 length equals 14 residues. J lost 3 bases, V lost 4 bases, and 2 bases had no gene match. CDR3 nucleotide sequence: TGTGCCAGCAGCTCCGGGACAGGGGACTATGGCTACACCTTC. It specifies CASSSGTGDYGYTF.

The chain recombines TRBV19 with TRBJ1-1; 7 bases are shared with TRBD1. The CDR3 sequence is 12 residues long. The trim removed 4 bases at V and 9 bases at J, leaving 5 bases unmatched. Germline-derived CDR1 and CDR2 are LNHDA and SQIVND (reference sequence). The DNA for the CDR3 is TGTGCCAGTAGTACCCGAGGGGGCCAAGCTTTCTTT. This translates into CASSTRGGQAFF.

The chain recombines TRBV6-5 with TRBJ2-1, with 11 bases lining up with TRBD1. There are 16 residues in the CDR3. J lost 5 bases, V lost 2 bases, and 5 bases had no gene match. Germline V gene lookup returns CDR1 MNHEY and CDR2 SVGAGI. Written as DNA, the CDR3 is TGTGCCAGCAGTTACCCCGGGGACAGGGGGGACAATGAGCAGTTCTTC. Translation: CASSYPGDRGDNEQFF.

The chain couples TRBV4-1 to TRBJ2-1, with D tentatively TRBD2 (6 bases). The CDR3 consists of 17 residues. V dropped 1 base and J dropped 4 bases, with 17 bases sitting between them. Germline CDR1 is MGHRA and CDR2 is YSYEKL. CDR3 DNA: TGCGCCAGCAGCCAAGCCCACCGGGACTTTTTTTACAATGAGCAGTTCTTC. It codes for CASSQAHRDFFYNEQFF.

The chain is built from TRBV12-3 or TRBV12-4 and TRBJ1-1, with 7 bases aligning to TRBD1. The CDR3 runs 13 residues. The ends lost 6 bases at V and 3 bases at J; junction bases unmatched: 4. This CDR3 is CASSHGTDTEAFF. The CDR3 DNA reads TGTGCCAGCAGCCATGGGACAGACACTGAAGCTTTCTTT.

The chain recombines TRBV28 with TRBJ2-4; 12 bases align to TRBD1. This CDR3 has 18 amino acids. The junction had 11 bases not matched to a gene; V was cut back by 5 bases and J by 3 bases. The germline gives CDR1 MDHEN, CDR2 SYDVKM. The CDR3 spells CASSPQGTGGVRKNIQYF. The CDR3 DNA is TGTGCCAGCAGTCCACAAGGGACAGGGGGCGTCCGCAAAAACATTCAGTACTTC.

This clone was picked up a small number of times. The chain carries TRBV4-1 and TRBJ2-7; 12 bases fit TRBD2. The CDR3 loop spans 15 amino acids. J gave up 7 bases and V 5 bases, and 9 bases lay outside the gene matches. Germline V gene sequence: CDR1 MGHRA, CDR2 YSYEKL. The CDR3 protein is CASSGSSGRAEEQYF. CDR3 bases: TGCGCCAGCAGCGGCTCTAGCGGGAGGGCCGAGGAGCAGTACTTC.

The chain uses TRBV16 and TRBJ2-7; 8 bases map to TRBD1. There are 15 residues in the CDR3. V lost 1 base, J lost 0 bases, and 2 bases stayed unmatched. The V gene's germline CDR1 is KGHSY and CDR2 FQNENV. The CDR3 nucleotides read TGTGCCAGCAGCCAATTCACAGGGGGCTCCTACGAGCAGTACTTC. This encodes CASSQFTGGSYEQYF. The variable domain in full, with the rest retrieved from reference TRBV16 and TRBJ2-7, is GEEVAQTPKHLVRGEGQKAKLYCAPIKGHSYVFWYQQVLKNEFKFLISFQNENVFDETGMPKERFSAKCLPNSPCSLEIQATKLEDSAVYFCASSQFTGGSYEQYFGPGTRLTVT.

In DNA form, the CDR3 reads TGTGCCAGCAGTGGGGCCTCGGGTAGTCCCCTCCACTTT. This sequence encodes CASSGASGSPLHF. The V gene is TRBV28, the J gene TRBJ1-6; D may be TRBD1 (5 bases). Germline CDR1 and CDR2: MDHEN and SYDVKM. The CDR3 contains 13 residues. The germline V and J ends were trimmed by 5 bases and 13 bases, with 15 bases remaining between them.

The chain combines TRBV19 with TRBJ1-1; D is unresolved. In germline, CDR1 is LNHDA, CDR2 SQIVND (reference sequence). The CDR3 length is 14 residues. Trimming pared 6 bases from V and 1 base from J, leaving 12 bases between. CDR3 protein: CASSSGTWNTEAFF. The CDR3 region has the DNA TGTGCCAGTAGCAGCGGAACTTGGAACACTGAAGCTTTCTTT.

The chain uses TRBV7-6 and TRBJ2-3; TRBD2 agrees at 11 bases. The CDR3 length is 16 residues. J was trimmed by 4 bases and V by 2 bases; bases with no gene match: 5. Germline values: CDR1 SGHVS, CDR2 FNYEAQ. CDR3 sequence (DNA): TGTGCCAGCAGCTTAATACTAGCGGGAGTATCAGATACGCAGTATTTT. Encoded protein: CASSLILAGVSDTQYF.

The chain carries TRBV5-6 and TRBJ1-2, with TRBD1 matching over 12 bases. J gave up 6 bases and V 3 bases, and 3 bases lay outside the gene matches. The CDR3 runs to 14 residues. The germline V gene has CDR1 SGHDT and CDR2 YYEEEE. The CDR3 region is CASSSGTGGNGYTF. In DNA, the CDR3 is TGTGCCAGCAGCTCCGGGACAGGGGGCAATGGCTACACCTTC.

The chain employs TRBV6-2 or TRBV6-3 and TRBJ2-1, with TRBD2 matching 10 bases. The junction had 5 bases not matched to a gene; V was cut back by 2 bases and J by 7 bases. Germline values: CDR1 MNHEY, CDR2 SVGEGT. The CDR3 length is 15 residues. The CDR3 spells CASSYILAGDNEQFF. CDR3 coding DNA: TGTGCCAGCAGTTACATCCTAGCGGGAGATAATGAGCAGTTCTTC.

The chain recombines TRBV5-1 with TRBJ1-1; D gene unclear. Germline V gives CDR1 SGHRS, CDR2 YFSETQ. The germline V and J ends were trimmed by 0 bases and 3 bases, with 9 bases remaining between them. The CDR3 consists of 14 residues. The CDR3 sequence: CASSLEGVDTEAFF. The CDR3 bases are TGCGCCAGCAGCTTGGAAGGAGTGGACACTGAAGCTTTCTTT.

The chain employs TRBV7-9 and TRBJ2-5, with D perhaps TRBD1 (5 bases). The germline V gene has CDR1 SEHNR and CDR2 FQNEAQ (reference sequence). Trimming removed 1 base at V and 2 bases at J, with 5 bases between. This CDR3 comprises 13 residues. CDR3 region: CASSLGQQETQYF. In nucleotides, the CDR3 is TGTGCCAGCAGCTTAGGACAGCAAGAGACCCAGTACTTC.

The V call is TRBV11-3, the J call TRBJ2-3, with D possibly TRBD2 on 7 matching bases. Trimming stripped 5 bases from V and 0 bases from J, with 12 bases between. CDR3 size: 15 residues. In germline, CDR1 is SGHNT, CDR2 YENEEA. CDR3 bases: TGTGCCAGCAGCGAGGGGGAGGGAAGCACAGATACGCAGTATTTT. This codes for CASSEGEGSTDTQYF.

Written as DNA, the CDR3 is TGTGCCAGTAGTATAGGGACTGGAGCGAACACCGGGGAGCTGTTTTTT. Its protein is CASSIGTGANTGELFF. This chain links TRBV19 with TRBJ2-2; D may be TRBD2 (5 bases). Germline V gene lookup returns CDR1 LNHDA and CDR2 SQIVND (reference sequence). V lost 1 base to trimming and J lost 0 bases, with 9 bases between them. This CDR3 has 16 amino acids.

V usage is TRBV9 and J usage is TRBJ1-3, with 12 bases identical to TRBD1. The CDR3 extends over 17 amino acids. The J segment lost 0 bases and the V segment lost 4 bases, leaving 5 bases of the junction unmatched. Germline CDR1 SGDLS, CDR2 YYNGEE. The CDR3 DNA sequence: TGTGCCAGCAGCTTGGGACAGGGGGCCTTCTCTGGAAACACCATATATTTT. The encoded protein is CASSLGQGAFSGNTIYF.

The chain carries TRBV9 and TRBJ2-1; 7 nucleotides line up with TRBD1. Trimming removed 3 bases from V and 2 bases from J; junction bases left unmatched: 5. There are 15 residues in the CDR3. Germline CDR1 and CDR2: SGDLS and YYNGEE. The CDR3 DNA reads TGTGCCAGCAGCGAGATAGGACAGGCCTACAATGAGCAGTTCTTC. Translated, it gives CASSEIGQAYNEQFF.